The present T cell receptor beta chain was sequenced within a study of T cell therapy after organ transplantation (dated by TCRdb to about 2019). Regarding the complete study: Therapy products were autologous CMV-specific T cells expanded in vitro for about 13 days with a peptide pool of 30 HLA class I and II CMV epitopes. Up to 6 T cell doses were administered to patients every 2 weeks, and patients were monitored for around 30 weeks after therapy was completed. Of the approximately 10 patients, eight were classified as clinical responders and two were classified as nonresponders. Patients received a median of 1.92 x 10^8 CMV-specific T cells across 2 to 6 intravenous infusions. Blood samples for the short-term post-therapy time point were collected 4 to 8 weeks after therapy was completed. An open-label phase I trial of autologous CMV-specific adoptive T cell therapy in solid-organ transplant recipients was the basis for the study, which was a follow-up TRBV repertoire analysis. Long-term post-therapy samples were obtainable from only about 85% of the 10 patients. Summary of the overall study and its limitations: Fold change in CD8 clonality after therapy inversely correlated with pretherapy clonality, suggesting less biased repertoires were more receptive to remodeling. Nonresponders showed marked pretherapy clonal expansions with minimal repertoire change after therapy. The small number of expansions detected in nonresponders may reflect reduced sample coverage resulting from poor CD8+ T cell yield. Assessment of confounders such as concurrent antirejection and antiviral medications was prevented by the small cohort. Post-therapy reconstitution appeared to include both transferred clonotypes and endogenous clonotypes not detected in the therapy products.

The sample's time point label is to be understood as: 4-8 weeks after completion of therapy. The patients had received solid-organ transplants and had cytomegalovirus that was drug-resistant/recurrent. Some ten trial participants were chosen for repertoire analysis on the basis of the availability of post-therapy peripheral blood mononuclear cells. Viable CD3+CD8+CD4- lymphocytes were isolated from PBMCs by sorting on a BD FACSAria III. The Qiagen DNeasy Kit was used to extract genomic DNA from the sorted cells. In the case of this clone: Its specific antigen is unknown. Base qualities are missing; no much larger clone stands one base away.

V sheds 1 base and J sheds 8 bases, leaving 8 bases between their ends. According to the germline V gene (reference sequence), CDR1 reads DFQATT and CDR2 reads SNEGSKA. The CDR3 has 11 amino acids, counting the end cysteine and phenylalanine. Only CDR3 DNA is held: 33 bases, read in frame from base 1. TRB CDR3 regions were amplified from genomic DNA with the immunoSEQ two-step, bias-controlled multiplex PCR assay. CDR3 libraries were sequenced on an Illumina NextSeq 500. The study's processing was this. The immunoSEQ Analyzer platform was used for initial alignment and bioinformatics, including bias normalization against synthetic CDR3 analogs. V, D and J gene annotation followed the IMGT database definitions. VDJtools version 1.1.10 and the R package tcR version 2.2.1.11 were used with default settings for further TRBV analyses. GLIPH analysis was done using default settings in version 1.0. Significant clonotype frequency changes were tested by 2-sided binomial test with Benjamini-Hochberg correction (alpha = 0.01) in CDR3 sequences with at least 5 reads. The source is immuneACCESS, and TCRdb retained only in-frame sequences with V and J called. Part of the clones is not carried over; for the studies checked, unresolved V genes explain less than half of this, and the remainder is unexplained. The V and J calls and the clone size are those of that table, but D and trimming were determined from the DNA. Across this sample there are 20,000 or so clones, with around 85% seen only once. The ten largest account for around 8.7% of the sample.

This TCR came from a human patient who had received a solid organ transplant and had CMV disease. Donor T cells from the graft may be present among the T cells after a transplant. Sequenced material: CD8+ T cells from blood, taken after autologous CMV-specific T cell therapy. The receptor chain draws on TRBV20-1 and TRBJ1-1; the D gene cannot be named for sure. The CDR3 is CSARAFGEAFF. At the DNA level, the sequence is TGCAGTGCTAGAGCCTTCGGGGAAGCTTTCTTT.